This is a list of T cell receptor beta chains from one sample in a study of blood T cells in healthy people across ages. From the 5' RACE reads, TCRdb called clonotypes with MiXCR, one entry per CDR3 protein. This sample has around 940,000 distinct CDR3 sequences, with about 51% found just once. The sequenced sample was blood. All receptors come from a woman in her fifties or sixties in good health. The CDR3 runs from the conserved cysteine through the conserved F or W. The order of the fields is V gene, J gene, D gene, clone size, CDR3 protein, CDR3 DNA. A D gene is named only where the DNA matches it firmly. Only some rows state a clone size, as once, few, many or a class for expanded clones.

TRBV5-1	TRBJ2-3	.	.	CASSPQGGADTQYF	TGCGCCAGCAGCCCCCAGGGGGGCGCAGATACGCAGTATTTT
TRBV6-5	TRBJ2-1	.	.	CASSYLMGGVSNEQFF	TGTGCCAGCAGTTACCTCATGGGTGGGGTTAGCAATGAGCAGTTCTTC
TRBV4-1	TRBJ2-3	.	.	CASSRGLLPPTDTQYF	TGCGCCAGCAGCCGGGGACTCCTGCCTCCCACAGATACGCAGTATTTT
TRBV5-1	TRBJ1-2	.	.	CASSDPVRGYTF	TGCGCCAGCAGCGACCCGGTGAGGGGCTACACCTTC
TRBV5-1	TRBJ2-2	.	.	CASSLSGAPNTGELFF	TGCGCCAGCAGCTTATCGGGGGCCCCAAACACCGGGGAGCTGTTTTTT
TRBV29-1	TRBJ2-2	.	.	CSVGHNTGELFF	TGCAGCGTTGGCCATAATACCGGGGAGCTGTTTTTT
TRBV20-1	TRBJ2-1	TRBD2	many	CSAILGTSGSIQFF	TGCAGTGCTATCTTAGGGACTAGCGGGAGTATTCAGTTCTTC
TRBV4-2	TRBJ1-2	.	few	CASSQDGARGDNYGYTF	TGTGCCAGCAGCCAAGATGGGGCTCGAGGAGACAACTATGGCTACACCTTC
TRBV29-1	TRBJ2-5	.	once	CSVAWPVGETQYF	TGCAGCGTTGCTTGGCCCGTCGGGGAGACCCAGTACTTC
TRBV5-1	TRBJ1-2	TRBD1	.	CASSASGTGRYGYTF	TGCGCCAGCAGCGCTTCCGGGACAGGTAGATATGGCTACACCTTC
TRBV2	TRBJ2-1	TRBD1	.	CASSEGGTGAYNEQFF	TGTGCCAGCAGTGAAGGAGGGACAGGGGCCTACAATGAGCAGTTCTTC
TRBV6-5	TRBJ2-7	.	.	CASSYFDGYEQYF	TGTGCCAGCAGTTACTTTGACGGCTACGAGCAGTACTTC
TRBV5-1	TRBJ2-1	.	few	CASSLALRGEQFF	TGCGCCAGCAGCTTGGCCTTGAGGGGCGAGCAGTTCTTC
TRBV9	TRBJ2-5	TRBD1	.	CASSEGTATTQYF	TGTGCCAGCAGTGAGGGGACAGCCACGACCCAGTACTTC
TRBV6-2/TRBV6-3	TRBJ2-7	TRBD1	few	CASSYPPTGNLYEQYF	TGTGCCAGCAGTTACCCGCCGACAGGGAACCTCTACGAGCAGTACTTC
TRBV7-2	TRBJ2-2	.	.	CASSLDLPPGELFF	TGTGCCAGCAGCTTAGATCTCCCACCCGGGGAGCTGTTTTTT
TRBV10-2	TRBJ2-2	TRBD2	once	CAGSLAENTGELFF	TGCGCCGGATCACTAGCGGAGAACACCGGGGAGCTGTTTTTT
TRBV29-1	TRBJ1-5	.	.	CSVVGGDYQPQHF	TGCAGCGTTGTCGGAGGGGATTATCAGCCCCAGCATTTT
TRBV11-3	TRBJ2-1	.	once	CASSSLGTPDNEQFF	TGTGCCAGCAGCTCTCTCGGGACCCCCGACAATGAGCAGTTCTTC
TRBV4-1	TRBJ2-7	.	.	CASSLTPQGNGYEQYF	TGCGCCAGCAGCCTAACACCTCAAGGGAACGGCTACGAGCAGTACTTC
TRBV5-6	TRBJ1-2	.	.	CASSSGGVGGYGYTF	TGTGCCAGCAGCTCCGGAGGGGTGGGTGGCTATGGCTACACCTTC
TRBV7-2	TRBJ1-4	.	.	CASSLTGPGEKLFF	TGTGCCAGCAGCTTGACAGGTCCGGGAGAAAAACTGTTTTTT
TRBV15	TRBJ2-6	.	.	CATSRGTPMSSGANVLTF	TGTGCCACCAGCAGAGGGACGCCCATGAGCTCTGGGGCCAACGTCCTGACTTTC
TRBV2	TRBJ2-2	TRBD2	.	CASLDVVAGPSGELFF	TGTGCCAGCCTGGATGTGGTAGCGGGGCCATCCGGGGAGCTGTTTTTT
TRBV25-1	TRBJ2-5	TRBD2	.	CASSDHPSGTAQYF	TGTGCCAGCAGTGATCATCCTAGCGGGACGGCGCAGTACTTC
TRBV6-1	TRBJ2-7	.	.	CASSEFVRYEQYF	TGTGCCAGCAGTGAATTTGTCCGATACGAGCAGTACTTC
TRBV3-1	TRBJ2-3	TRBD2	.	CASSQGLAGAFDTQYF	TGTGCCAGCAGCCAAGGCTTAGCGGGGGCCTTCGATACGCAGTATTTT
TRBV28	TRBJ2-5	TRBD1	.	CASRLTGAAGTQYF	TGTGCCAGCAGGCTAACAGGGGCGGCCGGGACCCAGTACTTC
TRBV13	TRBJ2-3	TRBD2	.	CASSARGGATDTQYF	TGTGCCAGCAGCGCCCGGGGGGGTGCGACAGATACGCAGTATTTT
TRBV28	TRBJ2-7	TRBD2	few	CASRLPLGGSYEQYF	TGTGCCAGCAGACTCCCCCTGGGGGGGTCCTACGAGCAGTACTTC
TRBV10-3	TRBJ2-5	.	.	CAISEGWETQYF	TGTGCCATCAGCGAGGGGTGGGAGACCCAGTACTTC
TRBV7-9	TRBJ2-7	.	.	CASSFRDGLYEQYF	TGTGCCAGCAGCTTCCGGGACGGATTATACGAGCAGTACTTC
TRBV29-1	TRBJ2-7	TRBD1	.	CSVLLGQGIYEQYF	TGCAGCGTTCTACTGGGACAGGGGATATACGAGCAGTACTTC
TRBV28	TRBJ2-5	.	.	CAWTEQETQYF	TGTGCCTGGACAGAACAAGAGACCCAGTACTTC
TRBV10-2	TRBJ2-7	.	.	CASSAGTTREQYF	TGCGCCAGCAGCGCTGGGACCACGAGGGAGCAGTACTTC
TRBV6-6	TRBJ2-7	TRBD2	few	CASHGTSKHEQYF	TGTGCCAGCCACGGGACTAGCAAGCATGAGCAGTACTTC
TRBV20-1	TRBJ2-3	.	.	CSAKRGADLTGTQYF	TGCAGTGCAAAAAGGGGGGCGGACCTCACAGGTACGCAGTATTTT
TRBV25-1	TRBJ2-4	TRBD2	.	CDSSESLREGSIAKNIQYF	TGTGACAGCAGTGAATCTTTGCGGGAGGGCTCCATAGCCAAAAACATTCAGTACTTC
TRBV3-1	TRBJ2-3	.	few	CASSQMGSDTQYF	TGTGCCAGCAGCCAGATGGGGTCAGATACGCAGTATTTT
TRBV6-2/TRBV6-3	TRBJ2-7	.	few	CASRLDSSYEQYF	TGTGCCAGCAGACTCGACAGCTCCTACGAGCAGTACTTC
TRBV3-1	TRBJ2-1	.	.	CASSPGEVGEQFF	TGTGCCAGCAGCCCAGGGGAAGTCGGCGAGCAGTTCTTC
TRBV5-1	TRBJ2-7	.	.	CASSLNFDEQYF	TGCGCCAGCAGCCTCAATTTCGACGAGCAGTACTTC